Below are 5 T cell receptor beta chains sequenced from a single sample in a study of identical twins. TCRdb fed the 5' RACE reads into MiXCR, producing one record per CDR3 protein. The data show fewer than 900,000 distinct CDR3 sequences, 21% seen once. The sample was also linked to a second study, of T cells expressing NK-cell markers.

Sequences were obtained from PBMCs. All receptors come from a woman aged 18-35 years in good health.

This clonotype was seen a handful of times. The chain is built from TRBV5-4 and TRBJ1-1; no clear D gene. The germline V gene has CDR1 SGHNT and CDR2 YYREEE (reference sequence). V gave up 1 base and J gave up 0 bases, with 10 bases separating them. The CDR3 consists of 15 residues. For the CDR3, the DNA is TGTGCCAGCAGCTTGAACGGGGTGCTGAACACTGAAGCTTTCTTT. Its translation: CASSLNGVLNTEAFF.

This clonotype has only a few counts. The J gene is TRBJ2-7, the V gene TRBV12-3 or TRBV12-4; D possibly corresponds to TRBD1 (5 bases). The V end lost 8 bases, the J end lost 4 bases, and 15 bases lay between the germline ends. The CDR3 covers 13 residues. This CDR3 is CASQQGQGYEQYF. CDR3 coding DNA: TGTGCCAGCCAACAAGGGCAGGGTTACGAGCAGTACTTC.

This rearrangement joins TRBV7-6 to TRBJ2-3, with a tentative D call TRBD2 (5 bases). Germline-derived CDR1 and CDR2 are SGHVS and FNYEAQ. Trimming left V 3 bases short and J 4 bases short, with 11 bases between. This CDR3 contains 14 residues. CDR3 nucleotides: TGTGCCAGCAGCTTGGTAGGGAGCCCAGATACGCAGTATTTT. As protein: CASSLVGSPDTQYF.

The chain employs TRBV7-2 and TRBJ2-1; unclear D gene. This CDR3 spans 15 amino acids. Germline assignment: CDR1 SGHTA and CDR2 FQGNSA. The V end lost 2 bases, the J end lost 6 bases, and 14 bases lay between the germline ends. This CDR3 reads CASSLSHEKSNEQFF. In DNA, the CDR3 is TGTGCCAGCAGCTTATCCCACGAGAAGAGCAATGAGCAGTTCTTC.

The V and J genes are TRBV10-1 and TRBJ1-5; D gene uncertain. The CDR3 covers 13 residues. CDR1 and CDR2 from the germline V gene are WNHNN and SYGVQD (reference sequence). V lost 2 bases and J 8 bases, leaving 10 bases between the germline ends. CDR3 coding DNA: TGCGCCAGCAGTGAGGGGGAGGGTAAGCCCCAGCATTTT. Translation: CASSEGEGKPQHF.